The following is a TCR beta chain sequence with its context. Antigen: not known. This sample is part of a study of cytomegalovirus exposure and HLA in healthy donors. Findings of the study overall: As confirmed in vitro, a few CMV-associated chains were specific for CMV antigens. With high specificity and sensitivity, the classifier reportedly diagnosed cytomegalovirus status. Rare TCR sequences dominated, though some public TCRs recurred in many donors.

The table came from immunoSEQ multiplex PCR; TCRdb's copy has only in-frame clones and leaves some out. The repertoire holds some 70,000 clones, with over 80% as singletons. Germline lookup yields CDR1 SGHAT and CDR2 FQNNGV. With 0 bases clipped from V and 10 bases from J, the junction kept 5 bases outside the gene matches. The CDR3 length is 13 residues. This clonotype was sampled from a man aged 30-40 years in good health and CMV-seronegative. The chain has TRBV11-2 and TRBJ2-5; 7 nucleotides match TRBD2. The specimen sequenced was PBMCs. Written as DNA, the CDR3 is TGTGCCAGCAGCTTAGAGCCGGGCGGGGGCCAGTACTTC. Amino acids: CASSLEPGGGQYF. Full variable domain (rest looked up from reference TRBV11-2 and TRBJ2-5): EAGVAQSPRYKIIEKRQSVAFWCNPISGHATLYWYQQILGQGPKLLIQFQNNGVVDDSQLPKDRFSAERLKGVDSTLKIQPAKLEDSAVYLCASSLEPGGGQYFGPGTRLLVL.